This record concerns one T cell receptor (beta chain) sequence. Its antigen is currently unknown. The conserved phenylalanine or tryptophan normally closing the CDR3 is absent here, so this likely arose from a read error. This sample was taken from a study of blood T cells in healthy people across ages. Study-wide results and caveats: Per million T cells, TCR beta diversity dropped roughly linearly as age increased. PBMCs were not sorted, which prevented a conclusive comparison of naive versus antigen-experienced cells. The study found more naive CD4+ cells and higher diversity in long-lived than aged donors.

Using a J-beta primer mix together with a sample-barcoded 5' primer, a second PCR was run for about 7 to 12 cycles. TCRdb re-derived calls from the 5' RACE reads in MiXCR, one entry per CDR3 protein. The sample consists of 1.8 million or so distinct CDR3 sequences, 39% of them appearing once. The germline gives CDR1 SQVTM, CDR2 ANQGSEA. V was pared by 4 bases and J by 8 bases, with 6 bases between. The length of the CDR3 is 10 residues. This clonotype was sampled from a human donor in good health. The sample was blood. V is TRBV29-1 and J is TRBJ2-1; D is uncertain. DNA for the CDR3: TGCAGCGTTGCCGGATATGAGCAGTTCCTC. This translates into CSVAGYEQFL.